One and the same sample provided the 13 T cell receptor beta chains below, sequenced in a study of T cells in localized non-small cell lung cancer. Sequenced by immunoSEQ multiplex PCR; TCRdb stores in-frame clones only, minus some. The sample holds about 26,000 clones, about 81% seen once. Sequences were derived from peripheral blood, sampled before any cancer treatment. These receptors were taken from a woman between 35 and 75 years old with stage I lung adenocarcinoma.

The CDR3 loop is CASSVSGQTQETQYF. In DNA form, the CDR3 reads TGTGCCAGCAGCGTATCCGGACAGACCCAAGAGACCCAGTACTTC. The V call is TRBV9, the J call TRBJ2-5; possible D gene TRBD1, 6 bases. Trimming took 1 base from V and 1 from J, leaving 11 bases between them. CDR1 is SGDLS, CDR2 YYNGEE, per germline. The CDR3 totals 15 residues. The full variable domain, its missing parts supplied by reference TRBV9 and TRBJ2-5, is DSGVTQTPKHLITATGQRVTLRCSPRSGDLSVYWYQQSLDQGLQFLIQYYNGEERAKGNILERFSAQQFPDLHSELNLSSLELGDSALYFCASSVSGQTQETQYFGPGTRLLVL.

This chain joins TRBV21-1 and TRBJ1-3. TRBV21-1 has pseudogene status. The CDR3 has 15 amino acids. CDR3 bases: TGTGCCAGCAGCAAAGGTGACTCAGGTGGAAACACCATATATTTT. It is translated as CASSKGDSGGNTIYF.

In the case of this clone: Within the sample, other DNA sequences also encode this same CDR3. V gene TRBV6-6 combines with J gene TRBJ1-3; tentative D call: TRBD1 (5 bases). CDR1 is MNHNY, CDR2 SVGAGI, per germline (reference sequence). V gave up 2 bases and J gave up 0 bases, with 8 bases separating them. The CDR3 spans 15 residues. DNA of the CDR3: TGTGCCAGCAGTTACGGGGGTGACTCTGGAAACACCATATATTTT. Protein sequence: CASSYGGDSGNTIYF.

The sample holds a few counts of this clone. The chain carries TRBV4-2 and TRBJ2-3, with D uncertain. The CDR3 covers 16 residues. Per germline, CDR1 LGHNA and CDR2 YNFKEQ. The V end was cut by 2 bases, the J end by 4 bases, with 16 bases between. Written as DNA, the CDR3 is TGTGCCAGCAGCCAAAATTCTGGGCTCCCCCCAGATACGCAGTATTTT. This translates into CASSQNSGLPPDTQYF.

The rearrangement uses TRBV27 and TRBJ2-1; TRBD1 is a possible D gene (6 bases). CDR1 is MNHEY and CDR2 is SMNVEV in the germline V gene (reference sequence). Trimming removed 4 bases from V and 5 bases from J, with 18 bases in between. The CDR3 covers 16 residues. CDR3: CASSSYPGVWDNEQFF. For the CDR3, the DNA is TGTGCCAGCAGTTCTTATCCAGGGGTTTGGGACAATGAGCAGTTCTTC.

The chain employs TRBV11-2 and TRBJ2-7; 10 nucleotides line up with TRBD1. V lost 1 base and J lost 2; bases outside the gene matches: 5. Germline V lookup: CDR1 SGHAT, CDR2 FQNNGV. This CDR3 is built from 16 residues. CDR3 sequence reads: CASSLVGGQGAYEQYF. The CDR3 region has the DNA TGTGCCAGCAGCTTAGTAGGAGGACAGGGGGCCTACGAGCAGTACTTC.

The V gene is TRBV7-9, the J gene TRBJ1-3; the D is unclear. Trimming removed 1 base at V and 4 bases at J, with 8 bases between. Looked up from germline, CDR1 is SEHNR and CDR2 is FQNEAQ (reference sequence). The CDR3 spans 14 residues. As DNA, the CDR3 is TGTGCCAGCAGCTTAGTGGGGATCGGAAACACCATATATTTT. Amino acid sequence: CASSLVGIGNTIYF.

The chain carries TRBV9 and TRBJ2-3, with TRBD1 as a possible D gene (6 bases). The germline V and J ends were trimmed by 0 bases and 7 bases, with 15 bases remaining between them. Germline V gene lookup returns CDR1 SGDLS and CDR2 YYNGEE. The length of the CDR3 is 15 residues. CDR3 sequence reads: CASSVGRTGTYTQYF. In nucleotides, the CDR3 is TGTGCCAGCAGCGTAGGGCGAACCGGGACATATACGCAGTATTTT.

CDR3: CASSVYGHEQFF. CDR3 bases: TGTGCCAGCAGTGTGTATGGGCATGAGCAGTTCTTC. The rearrangement joins TRBV6-1 to TRBJ2-1; D uncertain. This CDR3 has 12 amino acids. V was cut by 4 bases and J by 8 bases, with 9 bases left in between. Germline CDR1 reads MNHNS; CDR2 reads SASEGT.

The chain recombines TRBV10-2 with TRBJ1-6; D possibly corresponds to TRBD1 (6 bases). This CDR3 contains 15 residues. CDR1 and CDR2 (germline): WSHSY, SAAADI. V was pared by 3 bases and J by 10 bases, with 16 bases between. CDR3 in DNA: TGCGCCAGCAGTGACTTACAGGGCAGGCACTCACCCCTCCACTTT. As protein: CASSDLQGRHSPLHF.

This chain connects TRBV30 to TRBJ1-1; 9 bases are a match to TRBD1. CDR3 length equals 15 residues. V gave up 2 bases and J gave up 4 bases; unmatched junction bases: 8. Germline lookup yields CDR1 GTSNPN and CDR2 SVGIG (reference sequence). CDR3 DNA: TGTGCCTGGAGTACAATGACAGGGGGGGCCACTGAAGCTTTCTTT. Protein: CAWSTMTGGATEAFF.

The V and J genes are TRBV10-3 and TRBJ2-1, with TRBD2 matching over 8 bases. The V segment lost 0 bases and the J segment 4 bases; nucleotides outside the gene matches: 2. Germline assignment: CDR1 ENHRY and CDR2 SYGVKD. The CDR3 has 15 residues. The CDR3 here is CAISESSGEYNEQFF. The CDR3, as DNA: TGTGCCATCAGTGAGTCTAGCGGGGAGTACAATGAGCAGTTCTTC.

V usage is TRBV18 and J usage is TRBJ1-1; D ambiguous. The CDR3 extends over 15 amino acids. V was clipped by 6 bases and J by 5 bases, with 19 bases between them. CDR1 is KGHSH and CDR2 is LQKENI in the germline V gene. CDR3 in amino acids: CASSRAGEAGTEAFF. CDR3 coding DNA: TGTGCCAGCTCGCGCGCCGGGGAGGCGGGAACTGAAGCTTTCTTT.